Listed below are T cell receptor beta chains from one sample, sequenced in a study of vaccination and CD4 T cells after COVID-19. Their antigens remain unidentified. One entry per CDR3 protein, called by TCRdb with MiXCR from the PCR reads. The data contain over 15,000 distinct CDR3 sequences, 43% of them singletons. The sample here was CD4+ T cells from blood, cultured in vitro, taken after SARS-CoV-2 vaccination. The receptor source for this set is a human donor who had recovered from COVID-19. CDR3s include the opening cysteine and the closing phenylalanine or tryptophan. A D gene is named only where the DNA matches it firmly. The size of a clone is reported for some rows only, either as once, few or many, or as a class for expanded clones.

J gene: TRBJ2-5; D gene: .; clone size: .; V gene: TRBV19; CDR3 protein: CASSMSAETQYF; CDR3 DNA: TGTGCCAGTAGTATGTCGGCCGAGACCCAGTACTTC
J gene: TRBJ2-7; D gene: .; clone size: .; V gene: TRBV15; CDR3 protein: CATSRDTGTYEQYF; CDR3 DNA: TGTGCCACCAGCAGAGATACCGGGACCTACGAGCAGTACTTC
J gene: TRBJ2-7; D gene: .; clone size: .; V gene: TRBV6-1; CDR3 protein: CASRQGGRSGSYEQYF; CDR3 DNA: TGTGCCAGCAGACAGGGCGGAAGGAGCGGCTCCTACGAGCAGTACTTC
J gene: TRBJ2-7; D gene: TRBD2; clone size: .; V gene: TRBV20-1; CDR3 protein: CSARLAGGPVGEQYF; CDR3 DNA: TGCAGTGCTAGACTAGCGGGAGGGCCTGTGGGGGAGCAGTACTTC
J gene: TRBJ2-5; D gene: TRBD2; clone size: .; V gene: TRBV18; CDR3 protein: CASSPRRGRVETQYF; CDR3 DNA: TGTGCCAGCTCACCACGGAGAGGGAGGGTAGAGACCCAGTACTTC
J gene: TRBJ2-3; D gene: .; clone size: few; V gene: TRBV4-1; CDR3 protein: CASSQDRLADTQYF; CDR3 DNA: TGCGCCAGCAGCCAAGATAGACTTGCAGATACGCAGTATTTT
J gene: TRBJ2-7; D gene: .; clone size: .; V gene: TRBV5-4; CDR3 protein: CASSLDRDALYEQYF; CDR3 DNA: TGTGCCAGCAGCTTGGACAGGGATGCCCTTTACGAGCAGTACTTC
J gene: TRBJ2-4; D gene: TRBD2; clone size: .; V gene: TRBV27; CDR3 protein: CASSRLAGAKNIQYF; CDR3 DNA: TGTGCCAGCAGCAGACTAGCGGGAGCCAAAAACATTCAGTACTTC
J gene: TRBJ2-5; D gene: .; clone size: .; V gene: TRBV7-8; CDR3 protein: CASSRGRGRGETQYF; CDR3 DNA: TGTGCCAGCAGCAGAGGTCGGGGCAGGGGAGAGACCCAGTACTTC
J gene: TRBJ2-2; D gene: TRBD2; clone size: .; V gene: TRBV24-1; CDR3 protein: CATSLAGGPNGELFF; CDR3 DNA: TGTGCCACCTCACTCGCGGGAGGGCCAAACGGGGAGCTGTTTTTT
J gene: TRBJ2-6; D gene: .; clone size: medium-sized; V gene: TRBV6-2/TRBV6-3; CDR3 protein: CASSLSGANVLTF; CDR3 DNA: TGTGCCAGCAGTTTATCTGGGGCCAACGTCCTGACTTTC
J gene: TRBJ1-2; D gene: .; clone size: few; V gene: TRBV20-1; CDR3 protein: CSASPRSNYGYTF; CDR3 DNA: TGCAGTGCTAGCCCCCGAAGTAACTATGGCTACACCTTC
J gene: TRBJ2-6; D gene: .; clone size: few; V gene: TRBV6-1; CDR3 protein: CAIIGHEGSGANVLTF; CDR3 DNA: TGTGCCATCATAGGGCATGAAGGCTCTGGGGCCAACGTCCTGACTTTC
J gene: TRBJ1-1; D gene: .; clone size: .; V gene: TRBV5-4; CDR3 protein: CASRDAGFGVNTEAFF; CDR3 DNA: TGTGCCAGCAGGGACGCAGGGTTCGGGGTGAACACTGAAGCTTTCTTT
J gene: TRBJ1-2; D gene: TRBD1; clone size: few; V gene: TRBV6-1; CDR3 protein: CASSAVQGDGYTF; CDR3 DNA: TGTGCCAGCAGTGCTGTACAGGGGGATGGCTACACCTTC
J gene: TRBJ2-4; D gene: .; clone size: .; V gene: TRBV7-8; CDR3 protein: CASSPLALLAKNIQYF; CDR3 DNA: TGTGCCAGCAGCCCATTGGCACTACTAGCCAAAAACATTCAGTACTTC
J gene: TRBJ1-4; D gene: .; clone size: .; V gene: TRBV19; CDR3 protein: CASSTGGNEKLFF; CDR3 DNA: TGTGCCAGTAGTACCGGGGGAAATGAAAAACTGTTTTTT
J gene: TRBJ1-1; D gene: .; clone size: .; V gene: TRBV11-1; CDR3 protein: CASSLGSGGRTEAFF; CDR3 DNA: TGTGCCAGCAGCTTAGGGTCAGGAGGTCGCACTGAAGCTTTCTTT
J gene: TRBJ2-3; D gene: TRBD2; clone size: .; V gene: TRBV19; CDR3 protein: CASSRSSGRTDTQYF; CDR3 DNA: TGTGCCAGTAGTAGGTCTAGCGGGAGAACAGATACGCAGTATTTT
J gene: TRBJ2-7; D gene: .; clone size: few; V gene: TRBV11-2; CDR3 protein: CASSLVGGRTFLGQYF; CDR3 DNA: TGTGCCAGCAGCTTAGTAGGTGGGAGGACCTTTTTGGGGCAGTACTTC
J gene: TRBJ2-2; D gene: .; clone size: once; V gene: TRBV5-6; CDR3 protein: CASSPTWGSANTGELFF; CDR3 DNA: TGTGCCAGCAGCCCTACCTGGGGGTCCGCGAACACCGGGGAGCTGTTTTTT
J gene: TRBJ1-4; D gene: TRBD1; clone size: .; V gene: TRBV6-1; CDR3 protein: CASSEGQGNEKLFF; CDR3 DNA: TGTGCCAGCAGTGAGGGACAGGGTAATGAAAAACTGTTTTTT
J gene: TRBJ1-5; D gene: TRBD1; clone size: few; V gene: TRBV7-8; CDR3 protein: CASSLSGQVGQPQHF; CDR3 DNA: TGTGCCAGCAGCCTTAGCGGACAGGTGGGACAGCCCCAGCATTTT
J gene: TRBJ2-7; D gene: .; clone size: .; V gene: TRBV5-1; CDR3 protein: CASSLEGREQYF; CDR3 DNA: TGCGCCAGCAGCCTGGAGGGGCGCGAGCAGTACTTC
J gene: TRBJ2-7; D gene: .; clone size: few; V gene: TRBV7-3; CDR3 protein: CASSPDPLSYEQYF; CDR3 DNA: TGTGCCAGCAGCCCAGATCCTCTGAGCTACGAGCAGTACTTC
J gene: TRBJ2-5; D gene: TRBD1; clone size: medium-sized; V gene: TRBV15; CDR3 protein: CATSRKTGAQETQYF; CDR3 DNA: TGTGCCACCAGCAGAAAAACAGGGGCCCAAGAGACCCAGTACTTC
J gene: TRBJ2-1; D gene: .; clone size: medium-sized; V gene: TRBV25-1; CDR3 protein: CASTPGHEQFF; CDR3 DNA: TGTGCCAGCACCCCCGGGCATGAGCAGTTCTTC
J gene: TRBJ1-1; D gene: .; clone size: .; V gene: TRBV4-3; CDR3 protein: CASSQDPQGISNTEAFF; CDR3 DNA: TGCGCCAGCAGCCAAGACCCGCAGGGCATATCGAACACTGAAGCTTTCTTT
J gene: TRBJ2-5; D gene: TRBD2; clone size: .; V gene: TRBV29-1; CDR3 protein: CSGGTGGWETQYF; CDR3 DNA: TGCAGCGGGGGGACGGGAGGTTGGGAGACCCAGTACTTC
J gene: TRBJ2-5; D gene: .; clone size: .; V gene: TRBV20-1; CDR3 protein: CSASFTQETQYF; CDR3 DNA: TGCAGTGCTAGCTTTACCCAAGAGACCCAGTACTTC
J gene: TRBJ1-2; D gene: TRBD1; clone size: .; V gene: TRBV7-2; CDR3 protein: CASSLVGGQGGIYGYTF; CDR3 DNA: TGTGCCAGCAGCTTAGTGGGGGGACAGGGGGGGATTTATGGCTACACCTTC
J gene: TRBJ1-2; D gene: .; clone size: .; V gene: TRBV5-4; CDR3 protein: CASSLGAGADTNYGYTF; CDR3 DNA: TGTGCCAGCAGCTTGGGGGCTGGCGCAGACACAAACTATGGCTACACCTTC
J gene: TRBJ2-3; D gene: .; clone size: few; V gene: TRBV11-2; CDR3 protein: CASSLDSIHSTDTQYF; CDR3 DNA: TGTGCCAGCAGCTTAGATTCGATACACAGCACAGATACGCAGTATTTT
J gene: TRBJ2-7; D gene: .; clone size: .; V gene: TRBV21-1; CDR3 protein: CASSSRGEQYF; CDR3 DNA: TGTGCCAGCAGCTCCCGCGGCGAGCAGTACTTC
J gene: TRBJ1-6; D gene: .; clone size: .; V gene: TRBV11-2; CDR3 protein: CASSLVSGFGSPLHF; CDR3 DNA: TGTGCCAGCAGCTTAGTTTCCGGTTTCGGCTCACCCCTCCACTTT
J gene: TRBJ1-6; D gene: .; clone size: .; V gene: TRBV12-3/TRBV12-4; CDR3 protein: CASSFGIGSPLHF; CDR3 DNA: TGTGCCAGCAGTTTTGGGATTGGGTCACCCCTCCACTTT
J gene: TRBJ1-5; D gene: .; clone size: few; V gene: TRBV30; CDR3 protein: CAWSVGDLRNQPQHF; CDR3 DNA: TGTGCCTGGAGTGTAGGGGACCTCCGCAATCAGCCCCAGCATTTT
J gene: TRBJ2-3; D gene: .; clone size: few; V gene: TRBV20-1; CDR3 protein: CSASGNADTQYF; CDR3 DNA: TGCAGTGCTAGCGGGAATGCAGATACGCAGTATTTT
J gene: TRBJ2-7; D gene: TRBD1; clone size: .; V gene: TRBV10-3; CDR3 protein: CAISDLPGQGFGGQYF; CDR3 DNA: TGTGCCATCAGTGATTTACCGGGACAGGGCTTTGGTGGGCAGTACTTC
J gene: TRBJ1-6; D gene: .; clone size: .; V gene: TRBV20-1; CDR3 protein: CSASKSSYNSPLHF; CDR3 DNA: TGCAGTGCTAGTAAGAGCTCCTATAATTCACCCCTCCACTTT
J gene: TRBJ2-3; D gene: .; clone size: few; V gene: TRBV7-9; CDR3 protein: CASSPWTRGTDTQYF; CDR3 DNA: TGTGCCAGCAGCCCCTGGACTCGCGGCACAGATACGCAGTATTTT
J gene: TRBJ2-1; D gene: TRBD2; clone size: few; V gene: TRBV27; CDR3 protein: CASSTSGRAVLEQFF; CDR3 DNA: TGTGCCAGCAGTACTAGCGGGAGGGCCGTTCTTGAGCAGTTCTTC
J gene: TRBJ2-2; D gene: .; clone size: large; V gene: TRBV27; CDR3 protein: CASSLRPRLLNTGELFF; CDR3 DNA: TGTGCCAGCAGTTTACGTCCCAGGCTTTTGAACACCGGGGAGCTGTTTTTT
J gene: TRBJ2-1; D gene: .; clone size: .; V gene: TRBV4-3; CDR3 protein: CASSQAWAGYNEQFF; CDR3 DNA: TGCGCCAGCAGCCAAGCATGGGCGGGCTACAATGAGCAGTTCTTC
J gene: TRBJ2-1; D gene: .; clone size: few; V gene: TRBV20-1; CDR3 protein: CSARPDRRSSYNEQFF; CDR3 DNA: TGCAGTGCTAGACCCGACCGACGGAGCTCCTACAATGAGCAGTTCTTC
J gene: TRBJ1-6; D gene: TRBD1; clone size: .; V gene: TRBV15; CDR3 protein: CATSRSGTGISPLHF; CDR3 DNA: TGTGCCACCAGCAGATCCGGGACAGGGATTTCACCCCTCCACTTT
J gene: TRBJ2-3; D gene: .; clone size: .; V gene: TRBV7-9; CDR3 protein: CASTLIGGFTDTQYF; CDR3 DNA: TGTGCCAGCACCCTAATTGGCGGATTCACAGATACGCAGTATTTT
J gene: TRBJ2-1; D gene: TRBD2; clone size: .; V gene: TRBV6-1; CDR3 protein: CASSELAGSYNEQFF; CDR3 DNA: TGTGCCAGCAGTGAACTAGCGGGCTCCTACAATGAGCAGTTCTTC
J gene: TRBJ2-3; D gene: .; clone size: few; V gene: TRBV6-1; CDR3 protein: CASKGFGGGDTQYF; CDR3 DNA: TGTGCCAGCAAGGGTTTTGGGGGAGGAGATACGCAGTATTTT
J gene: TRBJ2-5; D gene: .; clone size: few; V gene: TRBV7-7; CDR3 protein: CASRSLSETQYF; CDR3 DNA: TGTGCCAGCAGATCCCTTAGCGAGACCCAGTACTTC
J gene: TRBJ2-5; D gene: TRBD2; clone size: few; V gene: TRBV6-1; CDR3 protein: CASRTSAETQYF; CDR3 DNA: TGTGCCAGCAGAACTAGCGCAGAGACCCAGTACTTC
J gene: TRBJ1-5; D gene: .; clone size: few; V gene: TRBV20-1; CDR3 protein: CSARDGGRGRDQPQHF; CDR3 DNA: TGCAGTGCTAGAGATGGAGGCAGGGGAAGAGATCAGCCCCAGCATTTT
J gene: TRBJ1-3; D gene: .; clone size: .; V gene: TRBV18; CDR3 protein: CASSPPSSRNTIYF; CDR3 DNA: TGTGCCAGCTCACCACCGTCCAGCCGAAACACCATATATTTT
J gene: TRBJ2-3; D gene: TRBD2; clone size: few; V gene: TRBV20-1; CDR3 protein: CSASRTSGVVDTQYF; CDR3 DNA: TGCAGTGCTAGTCGGACTAGCGGGGTTGTAGATACGCAGTATTTT
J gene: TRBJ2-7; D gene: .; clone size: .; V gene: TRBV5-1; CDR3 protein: CASRWRGGAYEQYF; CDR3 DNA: TGCGCCAGCAGGTGGAGGGGGGGGGCCTACGAGCAGTACTTC